This T cell receptor (beta chain) came from a study of Ad26.COV2.S vaccination and SARS-CoV-2 variants. Study-wide results and limits: Measurements of TCR breadth and depth may have given underestimates of the total T cell responses. Reports say spike-specific CD8+ and CD4+ T cell responses covered substantial breadth after vaccination. Breadth measured for non-spike TCRs was similar across vaccine and placebo recipients.

Profiled with immunoSEQ multiplex PCR; TCRdb holds only in-frame clones, not every one. The sample yields about 180,000 clones, roughly 87% seen once. This clone was counted once. No antigen is known for it. The CDR3 spans 17 residues. The germline V gene encodes CDR1 MDHEN and CDR2 SYDVKM. V dropped 5 bases and J dropped 0; count of bases not matched to a gene: 10. The receptor's source is a human donor who had recovered from COVID-19. Sequenced here: peripheral blood, sampled after recovery from COVID-19. The genes are TRBV28 and TRBJ2-7; 10 nucleotides line up with TRBD1. The CDR3 loop reads CASSTPPGTGASYEQYF. The CDR3 DNA sequence: TGTGCCAGCAGTACCCCCCCGGGGACAGGGGCCTCCTACGAGCAGTACTTC.